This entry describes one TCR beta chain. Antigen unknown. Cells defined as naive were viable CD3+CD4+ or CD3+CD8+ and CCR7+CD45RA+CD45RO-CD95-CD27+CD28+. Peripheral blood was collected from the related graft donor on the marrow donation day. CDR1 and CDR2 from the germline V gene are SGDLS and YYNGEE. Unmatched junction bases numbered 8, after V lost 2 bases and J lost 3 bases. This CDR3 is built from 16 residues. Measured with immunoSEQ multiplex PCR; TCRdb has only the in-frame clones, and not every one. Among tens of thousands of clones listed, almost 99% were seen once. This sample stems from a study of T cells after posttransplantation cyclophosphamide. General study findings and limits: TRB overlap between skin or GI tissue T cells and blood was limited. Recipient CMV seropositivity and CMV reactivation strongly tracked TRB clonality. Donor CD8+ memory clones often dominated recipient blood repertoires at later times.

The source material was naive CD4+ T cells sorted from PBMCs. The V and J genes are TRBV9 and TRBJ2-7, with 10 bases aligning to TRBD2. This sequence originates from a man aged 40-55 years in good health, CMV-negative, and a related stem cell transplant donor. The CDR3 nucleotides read TGTGCCAGCAGCGTTGCCGCGGGACTAGCGTTCTACGAGCAGTACTTC. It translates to CASSVAAGLAFYEQYF.